This record concerns one T cell receptor (beta chain) sequence. Its antigen is currently unknown. This CDR3 has 15 amino acids. In germline, CDR1 is MNHNS, CDR2 SASEGT. The J segment lost 4 bases and the V segment lost 3 bases, leaving 2 bases of the junction unmatched. RNA extraction gave at least 5.5 micrograms of total RNA per sample. This entry comes from a study of blood T cells in healthy people across ages. Overall study context: In model experiments, template switching was able to capture about one barcoded beta molecule for every two T cells that were present. The study, taken as a whole, reports: Among long-lived donors, naive CD4+ cells were more numerous and diversity higher than in aged donors.

A sample-barcoded 5' primer and a J-beta primer mix were used in a second PCR of roughly 7 to 12 cycles. TCRdb used MiXCR to reprocess the 5' RACE reads, holding one entry per CDR3 protein. The sample holds roughly 800,000 distinct CDR3 sequences, roughly 60% seen once. The genes are TRBV6-1 and TRBJ2-1; 11 bases are shared with TRBD2. Sequenced input: blood. This receptor was identified in a man aged 25-45 years in good health. CDR3: CASSELAGGYNEQFF. The CDR3 DNA is TGTGCCAGCAGTGAGCTAGCGGGAGGTTACAATGAGCAGTTCTTC.